This TCR beta chain was sequenced in a study of blood T cell repertoires in COVID-19. Study in general: Donors in the United States, Italy and Spain gave samples during acute or convalescent COVID-19. From T cells, B-cell-depleted T cells, or PBMCs came the material, which was cDNA or gDNA.

The V gene lost 5 bases and the J gene lost 6 bases, with 11 bases spanning the gap. Germline V gene sequence: CDR1 PRHDT, CDR2 FYEKMQ (reference sequence). This CDR3 spans 12 amino acids. Some clones are missing from TCRdb's copy, which holds only in-frame ones; the method was immunoSEQ multiplex PCR. Among under 150,000 clones listed, less than 90% were seen once. The TCR sequence derives from a human donor in a cohort sampled during active COVID-19. The chain employs TRBV13 and TRBJ2-7; D is uncertain. Sequencing used peripheral blood. The CDR3 here is CASSLRNGEQYF. DNA of the CDR3: TGTGCCAGCAGCCTCAGGAACGGCGAGCAGTACTTC.